This paragraph reports one TCR beta chain. Ages ranged from about 18 to 90 years, with residence in more than 20 US areas. Cohorts were based on clinical histories the participants reported. These data are taken from a study of blood T cell repertoires in COVID-19. At the level of the study: T cells, B-cell-depleted T cells, or PBMCs supplied cDNA or gDNA.

Original processing notes: Estimation of nucleated cell counts was performed using reference gene primer amplification. Sequencing used immunoSEQ multiplex PCR; TCRdb keeps in-frame clones, though not all of them. V, J and clone size are those of that table, while D and trimming were read from the DNA. The sample yields 160,000 or so clones, about 79% seen once. The clonotype originates from a man aged 50-60 years who had recovered from COVID-19. Sequencing input: PBMCs or T cells enriched from blood (not recorded which).

As DNA, the CDR3 is TGTGCCAGCACCCCAGACGAACTACCTGGAAACACCATATATTTT. Encoded protein: CASTPDELPGNTIYF. The chain combines TRBV6-5 with TRBJ1-3; D remains unclear. V was pared by 7 bases and J by 2 bases, with 15 bases between. This CDR3 comprises 15 residues. The germline V gene encodes CDR1 MNHEY and CDR2 SVGAGI.